The clone carrying this T cell receptor beta chain appeared many times. Its antigen is unidentified. Certain patients were not enrolled. These were patients with other autoimmune diseases, uncontrolled infections, pregnancy or lactation. The record originates from a study of Graves' ophthalmopathy and Graves' hyperthyroidism. Trimming removed 5 bases from V and 8 bases from J; junction bases left unmatched: 13. The CDR3 runs to 15 residues. CDR1 and CDR2 from the germline V gene are SQVTM and ANQGSEA. Study-level findings and limits: Blood was where most expanded thyroid clonotypes above 0.001 frequency also turned up.

CDR3 regions of TCR beta were amplified from RNA transcripts. HTBI-primed RT-PCR formed the first round, and a multiplex PCR formed the second. Each CDR3 protein is one row after TCRdb ran MiXCR on the multiplex PCR reads. The sample has over a million distinct CDR3 sequences; 35% to 40% are singletons. Sample: peripheral blood or thyroid tissue (not recorded which). The rearrangement joins TRBV29-1 to TRBJ1-4; TRBD1 matches at 8 bases. This clonotype was sampled from an adult man with Graves' hyperthyroidism. As DNA, the CDR3 is TGCAGCGTTCGGCAGGGGGCCCTTCTTCACGAAAAACTGTTTTTT. Translated, it gives CSVRQGALLHEKLFF.